Presented here are 30 T cell receptor beta chains from one specimen sequenced in a study of shared clonotypes between healthy human individuals. Profiled with immunoSEQ multiplex PCR; TCRdb holds only in-frame clones, not every one. The data contain 2 million to 2.5 million clones, approximately 94% of them singletons. The sequenced sample was naive CD4+ T cells sorted from blood. Noted subset: CD45RA+ positively selected. These receptors all come from a man in his late teens or twenties in good health.

The chain employs TRBV5-6 and TRBJ2-7; no definite D call. The CDR3 length is 17 residues. CDR1 and CDR2 from the germline V gene are SGHDT and YYEEEE. Trimming left V 4 bases short and J 0 bases short, with 20 bases between. The CDR3 DNA is TGTGCCAGCAGCCCCCGGCGGCAAACCCTATACTCCTACGAGCAGTACTTC. Protein product: CASSPRRQTLYSYEQYF.

J is TRBJ2-5 and V is TRBV7-8; maybe TRBD2 (6 bases). Germline-derived CDR1 and CDR2 are SGHVS and FQNEAQ. There are 15 residues in the CDR3. V was trimmed by 3 bases and J by 1 base, leaving 12 bases between them. The DNA of the CDR3 is TGTGCCAGCAGCTTGAAGGCGGGAAGCCAAGAGACCCAGTACTTC. This translates into CASSLKAGSQETQYF.

This clone was seen once. The V gene is TRBV13, the J gene TRBJ1-1, with TRBD1 identical over 7 bases. Losses at the gene ends were 4 bases for V and 8 bases for J; bases not matched to a gene: 10. Per the germline V gene, CDR1 is PRHDT and CDR2 is FYEKMQ (reference sequence). This CDR3 comprises 14 residues. CDR3 nucleotide sequence: TGTGCCAGCAGCTCAAGGGCGACAGGGAGAGAAGCTTTCTTT. Its translation: CASSSRATGREAFF.

The rearrangement uses TRBV9 and TRBJ1-2; D perhaps matches TRBD1 (5 bases). The CDR3 sequence is 12 residues long. V shed 3 bases and J shed 6 bases, with 9 bases lying between them. Germline CDR1 and CDR2: SGDLS and YYNGEE. In nucleotides, the CDR3 is TGTGCCAGCAGCGGAGACAGAAATGGCTACACCTTC. Translating gives CASSGDRNGYTF.

This clone has just a few counts. Other DNA sequences in this specimen translate into the identical CDR3. The rearrangement joins TRBV27 to TRBJ1-5; D unresolved. Trimming took off 2 bases at V and 4 bases at J, with 9 bases between the two ends. The CDR3 totals 14 residues. In germline, CDR1 is MNHEY, CDR2 SMNVEV (reference sequence). The CDR3 nucleotides are TGTGCCAGCAGTTTAGGCACGGGAAATCAGCCCCAGCATTTT. This gives the protein CASSLGTGNQPQHF.

The chain joins TRBV7-2 to TRBJ1-3, with D maybe TRBD1 (5 bases). Looked up from germline, CDR1 is SGHTA and CDR2 is FQGNSA. The CDR3 spans 16 residues. Trimming took off 1 base at V and 4 bases at J, with 14 bases between the two ends. The DNA for the CDR3 is TGTGCCAGCAGCTTAGGGCACCCGGGGCTCGGAAACACCATATATTTT. It codes for CASSLGHPGLGNTIYF.

Concerning this clone itself: Additional DNA sequences in this sample encode the identical CDR3. The chain recombines TRBV10-3 with TRBJ2-7; D may be TRBD2 (5 bases). Germline V lookup: CDR1 ENHRY, CDR2 SYGVKD. CDR3 size: 15 residues. V was pared by 0 bases and J by 0 bases, with 9 bases between. CDR3 sequence reads: CAISESSGTSYEQYF. DNA for the CDR3: TGTGCCATCAGTGAGTCAAGCGGAACCTCCTACGAGCAGTACTTC.

The rearrangement uses TRBV4-1 and TRBJ2-5, with TRBD1 matching 7 bases. The CDR3 extends over 15 amino acids. With V trimmed by 0 bases and J by 3 bases, 4 bases remained unmatched. Germline V gene data show CDR1 as MGHRA and CDR2 as YSYEKL. The CDR3 reads CASSQEQGPKETQYF. The DNA of the CDR3 is TGCGCCAGCAGCCAAGAACAGGGGCCGAAAGAGACCCAGTACTTC.

The V gene is TRBV7-2, the J gene TRBJ1-5; 9 bases align to TRBD1. CDR3 size: 15 residues. Germline CDR1 reads SGHTA; CDR2 reads FQGNSA. V lost 5 bases and J lost 7; bases outside the gene matches: 9. The CDR3 loop is CASSPGTGKGQPQHF. For the CDR3, the DNA is TGTGCCAGCAGCCCCGGGACAGGGAAAGGGCAGCCCCAGCATTTT.

The rearrangement uses TRBV6-1 and TRBJ2-7; 8 bases line up with TRBD1. V lost 3 bases and J lost 4; bases outside the gene matches: 2. Germline assignment: CDR1 MNHNS and CDR2 SASEGT. The CDR3 has 13 amino acids. The CDR3 spells CASSDRGRYEQYF. In DNA, the CDR3 is TGTGCCAGCAGTGACAGGGGGCGGTACGAGCAGTACTTC.

Notes on this clone: A junction boundary mismatches the germline segment, possibly from a read error. V is TRBV27 and J is TRBJ2-4; maybe TRBD2 (6 bases). The CDR3 loop spans 15 amino acids. Germline loops: CDR1 MNHEY, CDR2 SMNVEV (reference sequence). The CDR3 loop is CTSSFNGGPKNIQYF. CDR3 DNA: TGTACCAGCAGTTTCAACGGGGGTCCCAAAAACATTCAGTACTTC.

In this sample, this clone turned up once. This chain uses TRBV28 with TRBJ1-1; D is undetermined. With 6 bases removed from V and 3 bases from J, the gap between germline ends came to 14 bases. This CDR3 has 14 residues. Germline CDR1 reads MDHEN; CDR2 reads SYDVKM. The CDR3 sequence is CASSLRNGYTEAFF. CDR3 DNA: TGTGCCAGCAGCCTCAGGAATGGGTACACTGAAGCTTTCTTT. The full variable domain, with the rest looked up from reference TRBV28 and TRBJ1-1, is DVKVTQSSRYLVKRTGEKVFLECVQDMDHENMFWYRQDPGLGLRLIYFSYDVKMKEKGDIPEGYSVSREKKERFSLILESASTNQTSMYLCASSLRNGYTEAFFGQGTRLTVV.

On this clone: Other DNA sequences within the sample encode an identical CDR3. V and J are TRBV6-6 and TRBJ1-2, with TRBD1 identical over 8 bases. This CDR3 is built from 14 residues. J was trimmed by 4 bases and V by 2 bases; bases with no gene match: 3. Germline loops: CDR1 MNHNY, CDR2 SVGAGI (reference sequence). CDR3 loop: CASSYGQGAYGYTF. Here the CDR3 DNA reads TGTGCCAGCAGTTACGGACAGGGTGCCTATGGCTACACCTTC.

This chain connects TRBV9 to TRBJ1-1, with D possibly TRBD1 on 6 matching bases. CDR1 and CDR2 (germline): SGDLS, YYNGEE. Trimming shortened V by 4 bases and J by 0 bases, and 10 bases separated the two germline ends. This CDR3 comprises 14 residues. The CDR3 DNA follows: TGTGCCAGCAGCCGGGACACGATGAACACTGAAGCTTTCTTT. The encoded protein is CASSRDTMNTEAFF.

On this clone itself: This sample also contains other DNA sequences that code for the same CDR3. The J gene is TRBJ2-3, the V gene TRBV7-2; D not resolved. Trimming pared 6 bases from V and 5 bases from J, leaving 12 bases between. Germline CDR1 is SGHTA and CDR2 is FQGNSA. CDR3 length equals 13 residues. This CDR3 is CASSLSWGDTQYF. CDR3 DNA sequence: TGTGCCAGCAGTCTCTCGTGGGGAGATACGCAGTATTTT.

V and J are TRBV12-5 and TRBJ2-7; 9 bases fit TRBD1. This CDR3 region has 21 residues. Looked up from germline, CDR1 is LGHNT and CDR2 is FRNRAP. V was pared by 0 bases and J by 2 bases, with 20 bases of the junction left unmatched. CDR3 sequence reads: CASGLVRGGSYAGTGTYEQYF. CDR3 sequence (DNA): TGTGCTAGTGGTTTGGTCCGGGGTGGGAGCTATGCCGGGACAGGGACCTACGAGCAGTACTTC.

This clone appeared once. The same CDR3 also results from other DNA sequences found in this sample. V and J are TRBV10-1 and TRBJ2-3, with 7 nucleotides matching TRBD2. V lost 3 bases, J lost 4 bases, and 4 bases stayed unmatched. From germline, CDR1 is WNHNN and CDR2 SYGVQD (reference sequence). CDR3 length equals 14 residues. CDR3 nucleotides: TGCGCCAGCAGTGACGGGGGGTCGGCAGATACGCAGTATTTT. Its translation: CASSDGGSADTQYF.

The rearrangement uses TRBV5-1 and TRBJ2-3, with D perhaps matching TRBD1 or TRBD2 (5 bases each). CDR1 and CDR2 (germline): SGHRS, YFSETQ. CDR3 size: 17 residues. The V and J ends lost 4 bases and 0 bases respectively, with 18 bases between them. Written as DNA, the CDR3 is TGCGCCAGCAGCCCCCAAGTGGTCGGGGCCAGCACAGATACGCAGTATTTT. Encoded protein: CASSPQVVGASTDTQYF.

The V call is TRBV10-3, the J call TRBJ1-4; TRBD1 matches 9 bases. The V gene end was trimmed by 8 bases and the J gene end by 5 bases; junction bases not matched to a gene: 6. CDR1 and CDR2 from the germline V gene are ENHRY and SYGVKD. The CDR3 contains 14 residues. This CDR3 is CAIAAGTGNEKLFF. Written as DNA, the CDR3 is TGTGCCATCGCCGCCGGGACAGGGAATGAAAAACTGTTTTTT.

V is TRBV10-3 and J is TRBJ2-2; no clear D. The V end was cut by 8 bases, the J end by 3 bases, with 10 bases between. This CDR3 contains 13 residues. Germline V gene sequence: CDR1 ENHRY, CDR2 SYGVKD. CDR3 in DNA: TGTGCCATCGGAGAGATAGACACCGGGGAGCTGTTTTTT. As protein: CAIGEIDTGELFF.

The chain recombines TRBV6-5 with TRBJ1-6; 9 positions match TRBD1. With V trimmed by 7 bases and J by 9 bases, 7 bases remained unmatched. CDR3 length: 14 amino acids. Germline assignment: CDR1 MNHEY and CDR2 SVGAGI. CDR3 DNA: TGTGCCAGCACCCAGACAGGGGGAGCTTCACCCCTCCACTTT. It yields the protein CASTQTGGASPLHF.

The V and J genes are TRBV18 and TRBJ2-7, with TRBD1 matching 12 bases. CDR3 length: 14 amino acids. The trim removed 5 bases at V and 6 bases at J, leaving 5 bases unmatched. Germline V gene sequence: CDR1 KGHSH, CDR2 LQKENI. CDR3 bases: TGTGCCAGCTCAGCCGGGACAGGGGGCCGCGAGCAGTACTTC. Translating gives CASSAGTGGREQYF.

This clone has just one count. The chain has TRBV19 and TRBJ2-5; no reliable D call. V was trimmed by 3 bases and J by 2 bases, leaving 19 bases between them. Germline V gene lookup returns CDR1 LNHDA and CDR2 SQIVND (reference sequence). The CDR3 spans 17 residues. The CDR3 sequence is CASSMDAPRGGQETQYF. DNA for the CDR3: TGTGCCAGTAGTATGGATGCCCCACGCGGTGGACAAGAGACCCAGTACTTC.

The genes are TRBV5-6 and TRBJ2-1; D may correspond to TRBD1 or TRBD2 (5 bases each). This CDR3 comprises 15 residues. Germline-derived CDR1 and CDR2 are SGHDT and YYEEEE. Trimming took 3 bases from V and 3 from J, leaving 13 bases between them. The CDR3 region is CASSWGRALYNEQFF. Here the CDR3 DNA reads TGTGCCAGCAGCTGGGGACGGGCCCTCTACAATGAGCAGTTCTTC.

Only one count was recorded for this clone. The chain employs TRBV10-3 and TRBJ2-3, with D unclear. Trimming left V 0 bases short and J 12 bases short, with 7 bases between. The germline gives CDR1 ENHRY, CDR2 SYGVKD. The CDR3 is 11 residues long. The CDR3 region is CAISESSVQYF. The CDR3 DNA is TGTGCCATCAGTGAGTCTTCCGTTCAGTATTTT.

The table lists this clone with a count of one. The chain recombines TRBV28 with TRBJ2-2; D is unresolved. Germline-derived CDR1 and CDR2 are MDHEN and SYDVKM. CDR3 length: 13 residues. With 5 bases removed from V and 3 bases from J, the gap between germline ends came to 7 bases. CDR3 sequence (DNA): TGTGCCAGCAGTGTCGCCGACACCGGGGAGCTGTTTTTT. Translating it yields CASSVADTGELFF.

The chain has TRBV7-2 and TRBJ1-2; D perhaps matches TRBD1 (5 bases). The germline gives CDR1 SGHTA, CDR2 FQGNSA. CDR3 length equals 14 residues. The V gene lost 1 base and the J gene lost 0 bases, with 6 bases spanning the gap. The CDR3 sequence is CASSLEGTNYGYTF. CDR3 coding DNA: TGTGCCAGCAGCTTAGAGGGGACTAACTATGGCTACACCTTC.

Of note for this clone: Other DNA sequences of this sample code for an identical CDR3. This sequence joins TRBV9 and TRBJ2-7; 11 nucleotides match TRBD2. Trimming at V came to 3 bases and at J to 0 bases, leaving 2 bases not matched to a gene. The CDR3 length is 15 residues. Germline loops: CDR1 SGDLS, CDR2 YYNGEE. The DNA of the CDR3 is TGTGCCAGCAGCGCCACTAGCGGGAGCTCCTACGAGCAGTACTTC. Translated, it gives CASSATSGSSYEQYF.

This clone appeared once. The chain is built from TRBV6-1 and TRBJ1-2; the D is unclear. This CDR3 is built from 13 residues. Deletions cut 1 base from V and 4 bases from J, with 7 bases between. CDR1 and CDR2 from the germline V gene are MNHNS and SASEGT. This CDR3 is CASSEGAAYGYTF. The CDR3 bases are TGTGCCAGCAGTGAAGGGGCAGCCTATGGCTACACCTTC.

This clone was recorded only once. This rearrangement joins TRBV19 to TRBJ1-1, with D possibly TRBD1 on 6 matching bases. The CDR3 totals 13 residues. Germline loops: CDR1 LNHDA, CDR2 SQIVND (reference sequence). V shed 4 bases and J shed 5 bases, with 11 bases lying between them. As DNA, the CDR3 is TGTGCCAGTAGTAACTCAGGGGTAACTGAAGCTTTCTTT. As protein: CASSNSGVTEAFF.